The present entry profiles one T cell receptor (beta chain) with its context. Its specificity is unknown. Patients got 3 mg/kg IV nivolumab weeks 1, 4, 7, 10, then biweekly through week 26. The method was immunoSEQ multiplex PCR; TCRdb's version includes in-frame clones alone and lacks a portion of them. The sample holds 15,000 to 20,000 clones, roughly four fifths seen once. These data come from a study of ipilimumab plus nivolumab after autologous stem cell transplantation. V lost 0 bases, J lost 3 bases, and 7 bases lay in between. There are 13 residues in the CDR3. Germline V gene sequence: CDR1 SGHRS, CDR2 YFSETQ. Study outcomes and limitations: The authors say TCR, Treg and microbiome findings warrant further study.

The chain employs TRBV5-1 and TRBJ2-7, with D unresolved. This receptor was obtained from a male donor with diffuse large B-cell lymphoma. Source: PBMCs, taken in a trial of ipilimumab plus nivolumab as post-transplant consolidation. CDR3 sequence reads: CASSLGAGYEQYF. The CDR3 region has the DNA TGCGCCAGCAGCTTGGGAGCTGGCTACGAGCAGTACTTC. Full variable domain (remainder filled in from reference TRBV5-1 and TRBJ2-7): KAGVTQTPRYLIKTRGQQVTLSCSPISGHRSVSWYQQTPGQGLQFLFEYFSETQRNKGNFPGRFSGRQFSNSRSEMNVSTLELGDSALYLCASSLGAGYEQYFGPGTRLTVT.